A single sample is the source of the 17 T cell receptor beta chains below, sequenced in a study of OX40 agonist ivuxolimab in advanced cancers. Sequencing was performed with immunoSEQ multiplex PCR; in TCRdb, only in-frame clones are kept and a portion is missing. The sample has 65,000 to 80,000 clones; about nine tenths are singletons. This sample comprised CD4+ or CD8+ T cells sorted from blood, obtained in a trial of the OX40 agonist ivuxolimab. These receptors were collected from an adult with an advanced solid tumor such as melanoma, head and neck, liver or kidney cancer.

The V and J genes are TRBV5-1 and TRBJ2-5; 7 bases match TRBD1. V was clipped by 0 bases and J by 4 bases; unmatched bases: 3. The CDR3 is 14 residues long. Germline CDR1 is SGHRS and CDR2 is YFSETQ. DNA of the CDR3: TGCGCCAGCAGCTTGGGAGCAGGGGGAGAGACCCAGTACTTC. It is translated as CASSLGAGGETQYF.

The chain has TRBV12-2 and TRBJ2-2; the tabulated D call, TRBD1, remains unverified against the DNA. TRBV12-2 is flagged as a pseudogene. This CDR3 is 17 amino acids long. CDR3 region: CASRSHLGDRGAGELFF. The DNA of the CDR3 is TGTGCAAGTCGCTCGCACCTGGGGGACAGGGGGGCCGGGGAGCTGTTTTTT.

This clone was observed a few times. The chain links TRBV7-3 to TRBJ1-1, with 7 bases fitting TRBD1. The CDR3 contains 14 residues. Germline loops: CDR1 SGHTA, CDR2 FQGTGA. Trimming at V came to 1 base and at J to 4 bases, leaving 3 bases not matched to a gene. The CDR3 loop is CASSLNAGGTEAFF. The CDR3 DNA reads TGTGCCAGCAGCTTAAACGCAGGGGGCACTGAAGCTTTCTTT.

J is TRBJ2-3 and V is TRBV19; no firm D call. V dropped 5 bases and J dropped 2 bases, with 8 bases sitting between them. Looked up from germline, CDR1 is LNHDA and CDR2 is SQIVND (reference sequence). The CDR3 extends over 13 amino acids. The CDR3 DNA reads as TGTGCCAGTAGTTTGGTCGCCACAGATACGCAGTATTTT. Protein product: CASSLVATDTQYF.

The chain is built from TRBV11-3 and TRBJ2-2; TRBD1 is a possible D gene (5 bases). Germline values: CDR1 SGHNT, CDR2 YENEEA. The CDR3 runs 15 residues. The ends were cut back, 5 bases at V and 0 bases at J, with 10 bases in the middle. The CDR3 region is CASSRTQSNTGELFF. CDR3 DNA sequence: TGTGCCAGCAGCCGGACACAGTCGAACACCGGGGAGCTGTTTTTT.

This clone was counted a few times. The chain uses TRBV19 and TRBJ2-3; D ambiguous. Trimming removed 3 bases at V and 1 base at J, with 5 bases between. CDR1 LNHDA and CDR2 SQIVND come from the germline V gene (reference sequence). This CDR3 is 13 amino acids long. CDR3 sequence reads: CASSIQGTDTQYF. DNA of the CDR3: TGTGCCAGTAGTATTCAGGGCACAGATACGCAGTATTTT.

The CDR3 is CASSSSRGFNEKLFF. DNA for the CDR3: TGTGCCAGCAGTTCCTCCAGGGGATTTAATGAAAAACTGTTTTTT. The chain carries TRBV6-5 and TRBJ1-4, with D tentatively TRBD1 (6 bases). There are 15 residues in the CDR3. V dropped 4 bases and J dropped 4 bases, with 13 bases sitting between them. Germline V lookup: CDR1 MNHEY, CDR2 SVGAGI.

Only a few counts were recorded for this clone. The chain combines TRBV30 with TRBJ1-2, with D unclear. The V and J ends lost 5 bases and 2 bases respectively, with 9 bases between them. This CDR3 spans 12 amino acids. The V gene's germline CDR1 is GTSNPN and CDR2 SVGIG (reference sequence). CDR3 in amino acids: CAWAQKNYGYTF. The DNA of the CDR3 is TGTGCCTGGGCACAGAAAAACTATGGCTACACCTTC.

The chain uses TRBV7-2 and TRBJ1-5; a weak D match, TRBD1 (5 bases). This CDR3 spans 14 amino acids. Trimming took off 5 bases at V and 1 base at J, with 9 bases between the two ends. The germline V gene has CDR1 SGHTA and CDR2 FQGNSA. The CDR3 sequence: CASSQGASNQPQHF. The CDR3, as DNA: TGTGCCAGCAGCCAAGGGGCGAGCAATCAGCCCCAGCATTTT.

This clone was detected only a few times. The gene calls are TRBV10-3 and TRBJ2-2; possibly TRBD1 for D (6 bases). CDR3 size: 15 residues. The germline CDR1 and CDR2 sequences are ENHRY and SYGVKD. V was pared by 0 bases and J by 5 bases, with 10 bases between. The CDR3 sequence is CAISESSGVTGELFF. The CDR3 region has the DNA TGTGCCATCAGTGAGTCTTCAGGGGTTACCGGGGAGCTGTTTTTT.

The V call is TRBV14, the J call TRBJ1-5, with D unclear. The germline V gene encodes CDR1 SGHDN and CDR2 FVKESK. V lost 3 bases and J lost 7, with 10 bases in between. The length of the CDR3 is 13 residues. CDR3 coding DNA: TGTGCCAGCAGCCAGGGAGTCCACCAGCCCCAGCATTTT. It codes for CASSQGVHQPQHF.

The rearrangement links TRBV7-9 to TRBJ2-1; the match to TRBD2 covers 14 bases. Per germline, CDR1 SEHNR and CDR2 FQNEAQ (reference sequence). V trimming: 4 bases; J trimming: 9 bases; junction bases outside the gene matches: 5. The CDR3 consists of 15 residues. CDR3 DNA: TGTGCCAGCAGCTCCAGGACTAGCGGGGGGACTGAGCAGTTCTTC. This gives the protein CASSSRTSGGTEQFF.

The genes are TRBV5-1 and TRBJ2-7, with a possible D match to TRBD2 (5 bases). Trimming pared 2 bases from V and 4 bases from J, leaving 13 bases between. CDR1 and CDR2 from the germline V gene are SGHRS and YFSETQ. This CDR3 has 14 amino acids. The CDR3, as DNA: TGCGCCAGCAGCTTTAATCTAGCAGAATACGAGCAGTACTTC. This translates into CASSFNLAEYEQYF.

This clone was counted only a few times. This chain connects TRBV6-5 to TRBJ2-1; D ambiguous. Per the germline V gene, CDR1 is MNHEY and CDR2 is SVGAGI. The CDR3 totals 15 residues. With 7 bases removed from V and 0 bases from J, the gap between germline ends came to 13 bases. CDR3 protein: CASTLSLSSYNEQFF. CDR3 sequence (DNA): TGTGCCAGCACCCTTTCGTTGAGCTCCTACAATGAGCAGTTCTTC.

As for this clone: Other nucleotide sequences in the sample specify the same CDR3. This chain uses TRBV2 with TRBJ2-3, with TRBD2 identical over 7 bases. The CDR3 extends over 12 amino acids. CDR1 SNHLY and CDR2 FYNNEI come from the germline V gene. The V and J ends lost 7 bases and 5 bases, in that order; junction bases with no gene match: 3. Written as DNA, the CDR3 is TGTGCCAGCAATCCGGGGGGAGATACGCAGTATTTT. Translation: CASNPGGDTQYF.

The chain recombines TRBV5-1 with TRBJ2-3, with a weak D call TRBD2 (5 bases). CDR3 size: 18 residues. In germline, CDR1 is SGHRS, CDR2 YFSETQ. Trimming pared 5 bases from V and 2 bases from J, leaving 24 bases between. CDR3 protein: CASRSLGVATTNTDTQYF. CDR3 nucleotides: TGCGCCAGCAGGAGCTTGGGAGTGGCTACTACCAACACAGATACGCAGTATTTT.

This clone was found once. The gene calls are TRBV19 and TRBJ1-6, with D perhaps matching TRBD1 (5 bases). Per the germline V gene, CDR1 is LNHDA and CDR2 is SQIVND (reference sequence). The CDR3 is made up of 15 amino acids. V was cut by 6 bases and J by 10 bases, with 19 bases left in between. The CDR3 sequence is CASRGEGERNSPLHF. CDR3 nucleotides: TGTGCCAGTAGAGGGGAAGGCGAACGGAACTCACCCCTCCACTTT.